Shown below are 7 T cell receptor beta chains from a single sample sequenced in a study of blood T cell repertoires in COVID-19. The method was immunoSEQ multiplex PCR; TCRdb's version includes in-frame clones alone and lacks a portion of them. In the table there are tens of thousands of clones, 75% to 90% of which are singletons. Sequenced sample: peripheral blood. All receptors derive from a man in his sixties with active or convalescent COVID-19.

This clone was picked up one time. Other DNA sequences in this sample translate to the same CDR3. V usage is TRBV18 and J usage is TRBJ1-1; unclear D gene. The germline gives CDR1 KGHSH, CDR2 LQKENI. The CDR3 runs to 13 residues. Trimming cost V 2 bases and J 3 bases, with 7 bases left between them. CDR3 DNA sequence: TGTGCCAGCTCACCATCCCGAGACACTGAAGCTTTCTTT. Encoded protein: CASSPSRDTEAFF.

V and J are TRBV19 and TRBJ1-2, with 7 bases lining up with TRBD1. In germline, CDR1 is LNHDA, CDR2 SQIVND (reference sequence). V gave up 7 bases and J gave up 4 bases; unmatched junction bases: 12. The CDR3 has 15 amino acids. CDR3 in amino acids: CASIPTGTALYGYTF. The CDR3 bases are TGTGCCAGTATCCCAACCGGGACAGCGCTCTATGGCTACACCTTC.

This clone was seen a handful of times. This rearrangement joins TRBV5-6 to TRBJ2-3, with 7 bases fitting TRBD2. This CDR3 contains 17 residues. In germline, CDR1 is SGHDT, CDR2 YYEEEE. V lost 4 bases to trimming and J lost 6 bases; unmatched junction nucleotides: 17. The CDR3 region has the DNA TGTGCCAGCAGCGTAGCGTCTAGCGGTCGCCGTCCCGATACGCAGTATTTT. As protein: CASSVASSGRRPDTQYF.

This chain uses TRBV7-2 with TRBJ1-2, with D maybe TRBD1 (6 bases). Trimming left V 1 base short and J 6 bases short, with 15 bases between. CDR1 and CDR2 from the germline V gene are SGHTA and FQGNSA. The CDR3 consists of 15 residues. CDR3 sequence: CASSLDRGRGDGYTF. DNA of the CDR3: TGTGCCAGCAGCTTAGATCGGGGCAGGGGTGATGGCTACACCTTC.

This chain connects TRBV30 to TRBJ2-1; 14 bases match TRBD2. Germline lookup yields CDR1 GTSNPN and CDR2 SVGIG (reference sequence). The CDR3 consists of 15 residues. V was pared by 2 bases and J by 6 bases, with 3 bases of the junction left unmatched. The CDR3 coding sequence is TGTGCCTGGAGTATCGGGACTAGCGGGGGCAATGAGCAGTTCTTC. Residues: CAWSIGTSGGNEQFF.

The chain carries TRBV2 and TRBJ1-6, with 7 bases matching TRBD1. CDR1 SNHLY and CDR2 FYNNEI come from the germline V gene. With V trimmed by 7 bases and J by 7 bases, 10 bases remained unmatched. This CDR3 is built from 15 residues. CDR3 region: CASKGTAWRNSPLHF. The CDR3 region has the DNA TGTGCCAGCAAGGGGACAGCCTGGCGGAATTCACCCCTCCACTTT.

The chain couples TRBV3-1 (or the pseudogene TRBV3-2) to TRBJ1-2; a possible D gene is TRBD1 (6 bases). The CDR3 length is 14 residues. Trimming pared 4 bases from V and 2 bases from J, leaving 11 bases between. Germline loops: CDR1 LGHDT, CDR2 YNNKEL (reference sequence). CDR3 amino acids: CASSPYQGNYGYTF. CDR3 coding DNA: TGTGCCAGCAGCCCATATCAGGGGAACTATGGCTACACCTTC.